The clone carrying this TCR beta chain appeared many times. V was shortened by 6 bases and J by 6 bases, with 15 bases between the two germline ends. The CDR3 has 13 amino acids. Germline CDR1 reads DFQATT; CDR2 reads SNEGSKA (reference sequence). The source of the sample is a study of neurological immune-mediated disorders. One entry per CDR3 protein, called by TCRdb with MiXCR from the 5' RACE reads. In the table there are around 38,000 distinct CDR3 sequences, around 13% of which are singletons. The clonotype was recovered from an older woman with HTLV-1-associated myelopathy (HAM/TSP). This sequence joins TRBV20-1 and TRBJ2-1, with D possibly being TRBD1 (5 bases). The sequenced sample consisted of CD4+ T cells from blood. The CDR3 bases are TGCAGTGCCCCCCTCAGGGCTAGCAATGAGCAGTTCTTC. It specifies CSAPLRASNEQFF.